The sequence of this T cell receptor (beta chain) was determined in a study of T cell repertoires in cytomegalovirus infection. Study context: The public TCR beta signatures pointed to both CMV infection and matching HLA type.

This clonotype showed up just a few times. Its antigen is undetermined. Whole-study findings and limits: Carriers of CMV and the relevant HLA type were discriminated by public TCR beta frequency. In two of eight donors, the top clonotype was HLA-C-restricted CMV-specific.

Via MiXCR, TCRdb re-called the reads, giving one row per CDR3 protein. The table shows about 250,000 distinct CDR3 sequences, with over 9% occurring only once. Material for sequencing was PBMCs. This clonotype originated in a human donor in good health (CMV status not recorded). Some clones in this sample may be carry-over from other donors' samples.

The CDR3 reads CASSRDGETYGYTF. Here the CDR3 DNA reads TGCGCCAGCAGCAGGGACGGCGAAACCTATGGCTACACCTTC. This chain links TRBV5-1 with TRBJ1-2; D might be TRBD1 (5 bases). CDR1 and CDR2 (germline): SGHRS, YFSETQ. The germline V and J ends were trimmed by 4 bases and 4 bases, with 14 bases remaining between them. The CDR3 has 14 amino acids. Full variable domain (outside the CDR3, taken from reference TRBV5-1 and TRBJ1-2): KAGVTQTPRYLIKTRGQQVTLSCSPISGHRSVSWYQQTPGQGLQFLFEYFSETQRNKGNFPGRFSGRQFSNSRSEMNVSTLELGDSALYLCASSRDGETYGYTFGSGTRLTVV.